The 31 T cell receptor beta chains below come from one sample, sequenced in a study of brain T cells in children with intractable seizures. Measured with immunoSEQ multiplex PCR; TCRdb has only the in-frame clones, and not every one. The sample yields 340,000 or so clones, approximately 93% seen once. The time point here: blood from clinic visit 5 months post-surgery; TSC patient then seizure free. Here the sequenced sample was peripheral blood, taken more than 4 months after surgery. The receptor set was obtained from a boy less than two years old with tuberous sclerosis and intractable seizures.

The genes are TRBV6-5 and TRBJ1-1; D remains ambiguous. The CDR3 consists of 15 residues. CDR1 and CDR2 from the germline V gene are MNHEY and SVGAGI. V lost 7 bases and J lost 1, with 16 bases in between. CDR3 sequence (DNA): TGTGCCAGCAACATCGGTTCGGGAGCGAACACTGAAGCTTTCTTT. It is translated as CASNIGSGANTEAFF.

The CDR3 here is CASSLGGRVVNEQFF. CDR3 nucleotides: TGTGCCAGCAGCTTAGGAGGAAGAGTAGTCAATGAGCAGTTCTTC. This chain connects TRBV11-2 to TRBJ2-1; D remains unclear. The CDR3 has 15 amino acids. V was trimmed by 1 base and J by 6 bases, leaving 13 bases between them. Germline V gene data show CDR1 as SGHAT and CDR2 as FQNNGV.

CDR3 residues: CASSHSSGFYEQYF. Written as DNA, the CDR3 is TGTGCCAGCAGCCATAGCTCGGGCTTTTACGAGCAGTACTTC. This rearrangement joins TRBV16 to TRBJ2-7; D gene ambiguous. The germline gives CDR1 KGHSY, CDR2 FQNENV. This CDR3 is built from 14 residues. Trimming pared 3 bases from V and 4 bases from J, leaving 13 bases between.

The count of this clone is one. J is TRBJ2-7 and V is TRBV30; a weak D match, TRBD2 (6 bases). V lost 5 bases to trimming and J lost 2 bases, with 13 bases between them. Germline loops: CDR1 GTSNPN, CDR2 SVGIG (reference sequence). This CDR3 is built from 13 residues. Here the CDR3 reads CAWGLGGAYEQYF. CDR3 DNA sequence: TGTGCCTGGGGTCTCGGGGGAGCCTACGAGCAGTACTTC.

The CDR3 here is CASSDGQVAGNTIYF. Here the CDR3 DNA reads TGTGCCAGCAGCGATGGACAGGTTGCTGGAAACACCATATATTTT. The chain has TRBV9 and TRBJ1-3; 7 bases align to TRBD1. Germline CDR1 and CDR2: SGDLS and YYNGEE. The CDR3 spans 15 residues. J was trimmed by 2 bases and V by 3 bases; bases with no gene match: 5.

The CDR3 nucleotides are TGTGCCAGCAGCTTAGCCCCAGGCACAGATACGCAGTATTTT. This translates into CASSLAPGTDTQYF. V gene TRBV11-2 combines with J gene TRBJ2-3; D gene uncertain. V was pared by 1 base and J by 1 base, with 6 bases between. CDR3 size: 14 residues. Germline CDR1 and CDR2: SGHAT and FQNNGV.

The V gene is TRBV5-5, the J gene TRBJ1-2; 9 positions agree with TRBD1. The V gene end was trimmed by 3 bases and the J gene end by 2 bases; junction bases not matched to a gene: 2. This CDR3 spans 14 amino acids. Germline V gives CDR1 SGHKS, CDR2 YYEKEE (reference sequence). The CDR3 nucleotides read TGTGCCAGCAGCTCCGGGACAGGGAACTATGGCTACACCTTC. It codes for CASSSGTGNYGYTF.

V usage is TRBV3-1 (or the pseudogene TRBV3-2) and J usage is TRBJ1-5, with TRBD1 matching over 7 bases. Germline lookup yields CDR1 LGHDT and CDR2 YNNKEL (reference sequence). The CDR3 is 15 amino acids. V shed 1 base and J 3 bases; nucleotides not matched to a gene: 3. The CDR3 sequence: CASSQGGTVNQPQHF. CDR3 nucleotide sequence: TGTGCCAGCAGCCAAGGAGGGACAGTCAATCAGCCCCAGCATTTT.

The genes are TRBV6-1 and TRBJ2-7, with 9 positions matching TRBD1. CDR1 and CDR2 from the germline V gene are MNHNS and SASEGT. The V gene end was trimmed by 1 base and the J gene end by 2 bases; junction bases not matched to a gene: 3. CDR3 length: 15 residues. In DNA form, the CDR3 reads TGTGCCAGCAGTGAAGGGGACAGGGCCACCTACGAGCAGTACTTC. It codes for CASSEGDRATYEQYF.

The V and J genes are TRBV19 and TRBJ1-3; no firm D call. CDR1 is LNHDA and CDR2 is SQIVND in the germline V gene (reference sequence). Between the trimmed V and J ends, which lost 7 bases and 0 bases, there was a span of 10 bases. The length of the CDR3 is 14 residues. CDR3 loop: CASTERGSGNTIYF. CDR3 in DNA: TGTGCCAGTACCGAGCGCGGCTCTGGAAACACCATATATTTT.

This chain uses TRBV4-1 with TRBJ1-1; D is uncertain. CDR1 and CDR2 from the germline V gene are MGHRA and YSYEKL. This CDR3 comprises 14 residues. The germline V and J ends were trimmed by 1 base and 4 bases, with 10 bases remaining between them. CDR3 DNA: TGCGCCAGCAGCCAAGTGATCGTTGGCACTGAAGCTTTCTTT. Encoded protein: CASSQVIVGTEAFF.

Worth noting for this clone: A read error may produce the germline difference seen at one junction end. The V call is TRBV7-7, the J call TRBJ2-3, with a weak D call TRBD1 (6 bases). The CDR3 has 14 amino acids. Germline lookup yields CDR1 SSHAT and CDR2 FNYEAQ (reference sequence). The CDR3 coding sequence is TGTGCTAGCAGCTTAGAGGGGGGCACAGATACGCAGTATTTT. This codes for CASSLEGGTDTQYF.

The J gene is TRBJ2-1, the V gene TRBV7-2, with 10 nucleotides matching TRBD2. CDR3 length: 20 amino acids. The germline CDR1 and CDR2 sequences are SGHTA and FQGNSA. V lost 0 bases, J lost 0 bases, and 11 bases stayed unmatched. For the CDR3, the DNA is TGTGCCAGCAGCTTAGCGCGGACTAGCGGACTATTGAGCTCCTACAATGAGCAGTTCTTC. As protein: CASSLARTSGLLSSYNEQFF.

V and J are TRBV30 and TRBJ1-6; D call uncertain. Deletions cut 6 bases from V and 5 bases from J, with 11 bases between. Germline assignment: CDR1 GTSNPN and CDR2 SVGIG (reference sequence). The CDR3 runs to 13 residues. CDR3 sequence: CACRARNNSPLHF. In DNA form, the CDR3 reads TGTGCCTGTCGGGCCAGGAATAATTCACCCCTCCACTTT.

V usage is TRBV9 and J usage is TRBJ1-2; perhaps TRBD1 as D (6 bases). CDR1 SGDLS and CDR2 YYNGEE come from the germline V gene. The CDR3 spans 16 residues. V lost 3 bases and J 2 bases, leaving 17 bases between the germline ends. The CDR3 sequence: CASSGGEGDQNYGYTF. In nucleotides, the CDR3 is TGTGCCAGCAGCGGCGGCGAGGGGGACCAGAACTATGGCTACACCTTC.

The CDR3 here is CASSLAAGNTGELFF. Here the CDR3 DNA reads TGTGCCAGCAGCTTAGCGGCAGGCAACACCGGGGAGCTGTTTTTT. V usage is TRBV7-9 and J usage is TRBJ2-2; D ambiguous. Germline V gives CDR1 SEHNR, CDR2 FQNEAQ (reference sequence). Between the trimmed V and J ends, which lost 0 bases and 2 bases, there was a span of 7 bases. The CDR3 spans 15 residues.

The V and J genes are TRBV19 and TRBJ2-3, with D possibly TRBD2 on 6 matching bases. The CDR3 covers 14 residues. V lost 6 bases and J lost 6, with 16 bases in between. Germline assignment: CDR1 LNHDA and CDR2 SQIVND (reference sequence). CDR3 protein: CASRPAGSRDTQYF. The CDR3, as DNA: TGTGCCAGTAGGCCAGCCGGGAGTAGGGATACGCAGTATTTT.

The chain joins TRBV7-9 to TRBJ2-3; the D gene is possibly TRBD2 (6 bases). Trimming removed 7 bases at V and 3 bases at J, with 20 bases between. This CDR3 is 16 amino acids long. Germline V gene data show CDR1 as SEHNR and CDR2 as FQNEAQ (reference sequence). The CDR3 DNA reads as TGTGCCAGCACCATAAAGTCTTCGGGGGTGACAGATACGCAGTATTTT. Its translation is CASTIKSSGVTDTQYF.

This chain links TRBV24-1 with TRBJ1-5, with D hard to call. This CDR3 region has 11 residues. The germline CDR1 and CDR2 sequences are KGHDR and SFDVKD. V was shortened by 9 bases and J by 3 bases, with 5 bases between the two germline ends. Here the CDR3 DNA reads TGTGCCACCGAGAACAATCAGCCCCAGCATTTT. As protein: CATENNQPQHF.

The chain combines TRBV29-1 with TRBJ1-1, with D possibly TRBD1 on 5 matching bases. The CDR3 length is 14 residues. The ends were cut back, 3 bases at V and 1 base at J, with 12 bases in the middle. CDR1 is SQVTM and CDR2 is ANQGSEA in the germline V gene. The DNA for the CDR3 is TGCAGCGTTGAGCCGACAGATAGGAACACTGAAGCTTTCTTT. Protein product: CSVEPTDRNTEAFF.

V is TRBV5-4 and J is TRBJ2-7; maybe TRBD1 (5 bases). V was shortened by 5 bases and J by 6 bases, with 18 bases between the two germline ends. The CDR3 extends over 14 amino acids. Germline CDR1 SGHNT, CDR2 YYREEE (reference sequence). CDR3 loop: CASSFQGVSGEQYF. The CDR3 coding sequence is TGTGCCAGCAGTTTCCAAGGGGTTTCCGGCGAGCAGTACTTC.

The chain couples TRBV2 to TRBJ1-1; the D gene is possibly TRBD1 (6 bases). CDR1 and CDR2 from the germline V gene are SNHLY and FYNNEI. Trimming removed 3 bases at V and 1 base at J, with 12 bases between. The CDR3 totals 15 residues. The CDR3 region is CASSDMGHSNTEAFF. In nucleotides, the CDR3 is TGTGCCAGCAGTGATATGGGACACTCGAACACTGAAGCTTTCTTT.

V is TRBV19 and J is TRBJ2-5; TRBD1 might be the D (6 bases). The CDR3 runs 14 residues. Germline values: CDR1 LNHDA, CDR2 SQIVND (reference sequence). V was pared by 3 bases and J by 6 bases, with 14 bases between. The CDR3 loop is CASSMWTEDKTQYF. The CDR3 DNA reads TGTGCCAGTAGTATGTGGACAGAGGACAAGACCCAGTACTTC.

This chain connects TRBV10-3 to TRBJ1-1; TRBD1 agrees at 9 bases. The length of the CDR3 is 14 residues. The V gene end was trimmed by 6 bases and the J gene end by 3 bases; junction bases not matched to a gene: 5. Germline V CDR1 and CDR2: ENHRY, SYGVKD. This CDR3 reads CAIRSDRGDTEAFF. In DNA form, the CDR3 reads TGTGCCATCAGGTCGGACAGGGGAGACACTGAAGCTTTCTTT.

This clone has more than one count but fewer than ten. CDR3 sequence reads: CASSLLDGQALHF. For the CDR3, the DNA is TGTGCCAGCAGCTTATTAGACGGGCAGGCCCTCCACTTT. The rearrangement joins TRBV7-3 to TRBJ1-6; D unclear. The germline V gene has CDR1 SGHTA and CDR2 FQGTGA. V lost 2 bases and J 14 bases, leaving 13 bases between the germline ends. The CDR3 has 13 amino acids. The complete variable domain, with remaining parts taken from reference TRBV7-3 and TRBJ1-6, reads GAGVSQTPSNKVTEKGKYVELRCDPISGHTALYWYRQSLGQGPEFLIYFQGTGAADDSGLPNDRFFAVRPEGSVSTLKIQRTERGDSAVYLCASSLLDGQALHFGNGTRLTVT.

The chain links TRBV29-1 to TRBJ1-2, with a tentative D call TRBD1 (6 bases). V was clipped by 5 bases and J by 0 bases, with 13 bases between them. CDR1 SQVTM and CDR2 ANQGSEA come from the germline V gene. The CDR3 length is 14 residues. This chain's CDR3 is CSVIIQGPNYGYTF. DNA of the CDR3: TGCAGCGTTATAATCCAGGGGCCTAACTATGGCTACACCTTC.

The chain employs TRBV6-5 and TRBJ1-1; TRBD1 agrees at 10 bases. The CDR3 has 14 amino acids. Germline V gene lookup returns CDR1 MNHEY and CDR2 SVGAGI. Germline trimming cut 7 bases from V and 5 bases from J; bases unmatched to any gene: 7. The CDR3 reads CASIPGDRGTEAFF. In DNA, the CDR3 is TGTGCCAGCATCCCCGGGGACAGGGGTACTGAAGCTTTCTTT.

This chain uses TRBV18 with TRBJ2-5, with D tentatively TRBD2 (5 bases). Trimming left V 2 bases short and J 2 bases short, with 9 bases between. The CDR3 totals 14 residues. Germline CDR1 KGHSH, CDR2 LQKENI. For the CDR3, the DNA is TGTGCCAGCTCACCAGGGCGGGTTCAAGAGACCCAGTACTTC. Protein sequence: CASSPGRVQETQYF.

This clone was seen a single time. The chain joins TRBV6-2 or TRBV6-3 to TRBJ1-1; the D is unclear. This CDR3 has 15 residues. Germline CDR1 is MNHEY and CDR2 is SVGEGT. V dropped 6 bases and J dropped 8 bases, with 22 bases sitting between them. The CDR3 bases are TGTGCCAGCAGCCGCGTTGAGTTGTACTTCTCCGAAGCTTTCTTT. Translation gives CASSRVELYFSEAFF.

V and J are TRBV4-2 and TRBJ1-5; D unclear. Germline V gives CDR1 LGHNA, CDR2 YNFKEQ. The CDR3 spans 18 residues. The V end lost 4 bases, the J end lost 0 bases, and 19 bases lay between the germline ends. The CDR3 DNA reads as TGTGCCAGCAGCCCGTCAGTGGAGATAAATAATAGCAATCAGCCCCAGCATTTT. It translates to CASSPSVEINNSNQPQHF.

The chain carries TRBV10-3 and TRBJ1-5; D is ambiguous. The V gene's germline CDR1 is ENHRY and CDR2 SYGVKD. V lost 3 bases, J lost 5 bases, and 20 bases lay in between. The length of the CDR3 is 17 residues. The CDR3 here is CAISEVRGGPFYQPQHF. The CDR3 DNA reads TGTGCCATCAGTGAAGTCCGGGGAGGCCCTTTTTATCAGCCCCAGCATTTT.